This T cell receptor beta chain derives from a study of Graves' ophthalmopathy and Graves' hyperthyroidism. Study conclusions and caveats: Discrimination between ophthalmopathy and stable hyperthyroidism by a 13-signature model showed about 86% sensitivity and 70% to 82% specificity. Ophthalmopathy progression cases were predicted by the model with about 70% sensitivity and 72% to 80% specificity.

Certain patients were not enrolled. These were patients with other autoimmune diseases, uncontrolled infections, pregnancy or lactation. The evidence that diagnosis relied on was clinical symptoms, serum thyroxine, TRAb, thyroid ultrasound and orbital computed tomography. The TCR beta CDR3 regions underwent amplification from RNA transcripts. The authors performed first-round RT-PCR with HTBI primers and then a second-round multiplex PCR. TCRdb independently ran MiXCR on the multiplex PCR reads; one entry per CDR3 protein. The table has hundreds of thousands of distinct CDR3 sequences, 15% seen once. Trimming removed 0 bases from V and 3 bases from J; junction bases left unmatched: 5. This CDR3 region has 16 residues. Germline loops: CDR1 SGHAT, CDR2 FQNNGV. This clonotype occurred many times. The antigen is unknown.

The J gene is TRBJ2-5, the V gene TRBV11-2, with 9 positions matching TRBD2. Sequenced input: peripheral blood. The sequence was obtained from a woman aged 18-29 years with stable Graves' hyperthyroidism. CDR3 in DNA: TGTGCCAGCAGCTTAGAACTGGCGGGGGGGGAAGAGACCCAGTACTTC. It yields the protein CASSLELAGGEETQYF. The whole variable domain, filled in from reference TRBV11-2 and TRBJ2-5, reads EAGVAQSPRYKIIEKRQSVAFWCNPISGHATLYWYQQILGQGPKLLIQFQNNGVVDDSQLPKDRFSAERLKGVDSTLKIQPAKLEDSAVYLCASSLELAGGEETQYFGPGTRLLVL.